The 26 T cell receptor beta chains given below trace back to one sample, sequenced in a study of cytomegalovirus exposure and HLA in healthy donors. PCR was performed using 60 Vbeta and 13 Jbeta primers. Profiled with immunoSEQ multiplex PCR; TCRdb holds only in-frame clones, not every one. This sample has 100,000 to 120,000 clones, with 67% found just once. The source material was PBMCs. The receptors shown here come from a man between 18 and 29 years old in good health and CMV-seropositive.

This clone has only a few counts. CDR3 nucleotides: TGTGCCAGCAGCTCCCCGGGACTAGCGGGCCGCTACGAGCAGTACTTC. Its protein is CASSSPGLAGRYEQYF. V and J are TRBV11-3 and TRBJ2-7, with 12 bases lining up with TRBD2. Trimming removed 4 bases from V and 3 bases from J; junction bases left unmatched: 7. The CDR3 consists of 16 residues. Germline CDR1 reads SGHNT; CDR2 reads YENEEA.

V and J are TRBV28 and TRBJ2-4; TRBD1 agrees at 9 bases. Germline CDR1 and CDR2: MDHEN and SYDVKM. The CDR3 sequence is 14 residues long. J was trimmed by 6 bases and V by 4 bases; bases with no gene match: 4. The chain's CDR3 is CASSWTGAGNIQYF. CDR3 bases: TGTGCCAGCAGTTGGACAGGGGCAGGAAACATTCAGTACTTC.

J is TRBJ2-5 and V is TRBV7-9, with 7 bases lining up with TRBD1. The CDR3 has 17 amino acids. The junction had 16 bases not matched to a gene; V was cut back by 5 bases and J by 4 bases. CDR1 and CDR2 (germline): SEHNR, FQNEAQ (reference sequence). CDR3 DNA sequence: TGTGCCAGCAGCCGTCTCGACCCAGGGGGAATTACAGAGACCCAGTACTTC. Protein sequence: CASSRLDPGGITETQYF. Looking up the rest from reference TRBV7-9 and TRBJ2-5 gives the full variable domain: DTGVSQNPRHKITKRGQNVTFRCDPISEHNRLYWYRQTLGQGPEFLTYFQNEAQLEKSRLLSDRFSAERPKGSFSTLEIQRTEQGDSAMYLCASSRLDPGGITETQYFGPGTRLLVL.

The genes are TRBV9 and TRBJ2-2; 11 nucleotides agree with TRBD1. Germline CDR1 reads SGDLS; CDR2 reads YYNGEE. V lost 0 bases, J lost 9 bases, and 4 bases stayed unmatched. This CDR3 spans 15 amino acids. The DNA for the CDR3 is TGTGCCAGCAGCGTAGTAGGACAGGGGGCGAGGGAGCTGTTTTTT. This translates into CASSVVGQGARELFF.

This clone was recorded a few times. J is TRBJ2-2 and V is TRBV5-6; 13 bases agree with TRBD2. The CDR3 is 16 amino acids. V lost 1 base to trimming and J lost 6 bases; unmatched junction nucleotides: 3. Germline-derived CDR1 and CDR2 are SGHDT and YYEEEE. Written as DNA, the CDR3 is TGTGCCAGCAGCTTGAGAGGGACTAGCGGGGCCGGGGAGCTGTTTTTT. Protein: CASSLRGTSGAGELFF.

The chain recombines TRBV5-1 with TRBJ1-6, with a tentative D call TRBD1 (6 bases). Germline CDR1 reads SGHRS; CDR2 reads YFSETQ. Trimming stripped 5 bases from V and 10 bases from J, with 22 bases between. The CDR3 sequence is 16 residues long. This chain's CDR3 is CASSMEGGRVRSPLHF. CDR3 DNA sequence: TGCGCCAGCAGTATGGAGGGGGGGAGGGTGAGATCACCCCTCCACTTT.

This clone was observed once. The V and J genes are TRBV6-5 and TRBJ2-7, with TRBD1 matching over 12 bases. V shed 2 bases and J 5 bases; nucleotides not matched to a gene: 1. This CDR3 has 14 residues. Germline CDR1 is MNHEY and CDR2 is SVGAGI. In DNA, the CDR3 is TGTGCCAGCAGTTACGGGACAGGGGGCGACGAGCAGTACTTC. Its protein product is CASSYGTGGDEQYF.

Here the CDR3 reads CASKLRANYGYTF. As DNA, the CDR3 is TGTGCCAGCAAATTGAGGGCAAACTATGGCTACACCTTC. V is TRBV28 and J is TRBJ1-2; D is uncertain. This CDR3 spans 13 amino acids. Between the trimmed V and J ends, which lost 7 bases and 2 bases, there was a span of 11 bases. Germline values: CDR1 MDHEN, CDR2 SYDVKM.

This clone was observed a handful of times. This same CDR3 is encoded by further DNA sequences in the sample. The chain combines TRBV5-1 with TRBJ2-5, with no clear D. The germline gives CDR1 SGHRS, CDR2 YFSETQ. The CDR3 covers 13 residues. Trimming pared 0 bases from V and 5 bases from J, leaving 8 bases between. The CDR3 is CASSLGAGETQYF. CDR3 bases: TGCGCCAGCAGCTTGGGCGCCGGGGAGACCCAGTACTTC.

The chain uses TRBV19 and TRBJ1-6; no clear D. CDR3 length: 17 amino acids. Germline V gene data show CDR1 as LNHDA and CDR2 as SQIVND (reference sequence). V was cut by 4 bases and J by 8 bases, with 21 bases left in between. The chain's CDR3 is CASSKTVSWKPDSPLHF. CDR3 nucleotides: TGTGCCAGTAGTAAAACAGTGAGTTGGAAACCTGATTCACCCCTCCACTTT.

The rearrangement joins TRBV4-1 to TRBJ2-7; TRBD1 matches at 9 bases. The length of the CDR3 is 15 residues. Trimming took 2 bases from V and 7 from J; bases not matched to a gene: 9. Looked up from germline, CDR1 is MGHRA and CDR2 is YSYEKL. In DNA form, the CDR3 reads TGCGCCAGCAGCCAACCCCCGGGACAGGGCCGGGAGCAGTACTTC. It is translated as CASSQPPGQGREQYF.

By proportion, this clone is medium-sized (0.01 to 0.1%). The CDR3 here is CASSDGAGNTEAFF. In DNA, the CDR3 is TGTGCCAGCAGTGACGGGGCAGGGAACACTGAAGCTTTCTTT. This chain uses TRBV6-4 with TRBJ1-1; maybe TRBD1 (5 bases). The CDR3 sequence is 14 residues long. V shed 2 bases and J shed 1 base, with 8 bases lying between them. Germline loops: CDR1 MRHNA, CDR2 SNTAGT.

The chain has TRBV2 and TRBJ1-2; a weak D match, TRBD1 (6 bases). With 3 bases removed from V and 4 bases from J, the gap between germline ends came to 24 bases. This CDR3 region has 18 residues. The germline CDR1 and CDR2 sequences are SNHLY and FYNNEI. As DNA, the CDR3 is TGTGCCAGCAGTGATGTCCAATTGGGGAGGGACACGATCTATGGCTACACCTTC. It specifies CASSDVQLGRDTIYGYTF.

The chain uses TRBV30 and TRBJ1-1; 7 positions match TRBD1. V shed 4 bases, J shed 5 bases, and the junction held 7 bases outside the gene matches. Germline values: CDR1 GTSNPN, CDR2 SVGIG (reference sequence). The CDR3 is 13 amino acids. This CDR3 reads CAWIRTGGTEAFF. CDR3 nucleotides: TGTGCCTGGATCAGGACAGGCGGGACTGAAGCTTTCTTT.

The CDR3 nucleotides are TGTGCCAGCAGTCCAGGAGGGGATCCGACCACTGAAGCTTTCTTT. It yields the protein CASSPGGDPTTEAFF. The rearrangement joins TRBV28 to TRBJ1-1; the D gene is possibly TRBD1 (5 bases). V lost 5 bases to trimming and J lost 4 bases, with 17 bases between them. The CDR3 extends over 15 amino acids. Germline V gene lookup returns CDR1 MDHEN and CDR2 SYDVKM.

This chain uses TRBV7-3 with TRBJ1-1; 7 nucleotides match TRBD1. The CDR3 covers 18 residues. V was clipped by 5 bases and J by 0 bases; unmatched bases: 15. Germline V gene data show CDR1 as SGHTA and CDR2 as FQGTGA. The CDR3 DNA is TGTGCCAGCAGCGCCCTGGGACAGCCGAGCCGTATGAACACTGAAGCTTTCTTT. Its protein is CASSALGQPSRMNTEAFF.

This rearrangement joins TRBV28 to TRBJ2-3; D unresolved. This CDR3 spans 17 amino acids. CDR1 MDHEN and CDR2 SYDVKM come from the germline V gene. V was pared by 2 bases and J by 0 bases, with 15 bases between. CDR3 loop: CASSLVGGKGSTDTQYF. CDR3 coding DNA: TGTGCCAGCAGTTTAGTCGGCGGAAAAGGCAGCACAGATACGCAGTATTTT.

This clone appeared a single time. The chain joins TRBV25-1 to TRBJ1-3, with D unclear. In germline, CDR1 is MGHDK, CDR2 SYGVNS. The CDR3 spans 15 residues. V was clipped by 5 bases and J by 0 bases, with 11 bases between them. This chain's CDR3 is CASSLSGTSGNTIYF. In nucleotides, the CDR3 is TGTGCCAGCAGTCTTTCAGGAACCTCTGGAAACACCATATATTTT.

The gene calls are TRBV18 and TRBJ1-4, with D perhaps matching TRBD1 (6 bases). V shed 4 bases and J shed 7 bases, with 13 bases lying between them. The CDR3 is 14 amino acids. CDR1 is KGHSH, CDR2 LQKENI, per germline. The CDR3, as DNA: TGTGCCAGCTCACGGTCCAGGGGCAGTGAAAAACTGTTTTTT. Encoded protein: CASSRSRGSEKLFF. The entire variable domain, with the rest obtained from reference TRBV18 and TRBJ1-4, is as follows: NAGVMQNPRHLVRRRGQEARLRCSPMKGHSHVYWYRQLPEEGLKFMVYLQKENIIDESGMPKERFSAEFPKEGPSILRIQQVVRGDSAAYFCASSRSRGSEKLFFGSGTQLSVL.

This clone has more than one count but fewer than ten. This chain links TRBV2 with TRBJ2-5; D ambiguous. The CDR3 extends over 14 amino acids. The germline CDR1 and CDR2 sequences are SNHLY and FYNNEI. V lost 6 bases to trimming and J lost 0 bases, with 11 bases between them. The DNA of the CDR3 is TGTGCCAGCAGGACTGACGAAAACCAAGAGACCCAGTACTTC. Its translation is CASRTDENQETQYF. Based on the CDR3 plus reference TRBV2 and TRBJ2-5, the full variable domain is EPEVTQTPSHQVTQMGQEVILRCVPISNHLYFYWYRQILGQKVEFLVSFYNNEISEKSEIFDDQFSVERPDGSNFTLKIRSTKLEDSAMYFCASRTDENQETQYFGPGTRLLVL.

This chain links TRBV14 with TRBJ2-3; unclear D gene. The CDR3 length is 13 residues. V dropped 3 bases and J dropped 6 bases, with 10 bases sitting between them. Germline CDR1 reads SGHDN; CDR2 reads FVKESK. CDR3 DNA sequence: TGTGCCAGCAGCCAGGCGAGGTGGGATACGCAGTATTTT. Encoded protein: CASSQARWDTQYF.

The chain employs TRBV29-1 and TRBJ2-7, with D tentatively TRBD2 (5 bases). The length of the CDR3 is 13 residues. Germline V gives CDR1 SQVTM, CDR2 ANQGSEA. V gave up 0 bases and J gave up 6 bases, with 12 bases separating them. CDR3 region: CSVEDLMGSEQYF. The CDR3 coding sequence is TGCAGCGTTGAAGATCTGATGGGGAGCGAGCAGTACTTC.

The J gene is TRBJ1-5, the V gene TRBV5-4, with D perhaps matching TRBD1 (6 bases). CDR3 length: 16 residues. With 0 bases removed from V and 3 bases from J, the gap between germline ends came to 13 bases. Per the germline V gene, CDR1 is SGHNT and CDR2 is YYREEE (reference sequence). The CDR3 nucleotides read TGTGCCAGCAGCTTGGACGCAGGGGTGGACAATCAGCCCCAGCATTTT. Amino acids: CASSLDAGVDNQPQHF.

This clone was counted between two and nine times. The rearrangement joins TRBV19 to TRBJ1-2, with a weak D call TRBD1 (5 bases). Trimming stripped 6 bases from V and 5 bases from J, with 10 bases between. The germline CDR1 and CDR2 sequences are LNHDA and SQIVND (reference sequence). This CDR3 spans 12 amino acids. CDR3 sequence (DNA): TGTGCCAGTAGGCATAGGGGATATGGCTACACCTTC. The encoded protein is CASRHRGYGYTF.

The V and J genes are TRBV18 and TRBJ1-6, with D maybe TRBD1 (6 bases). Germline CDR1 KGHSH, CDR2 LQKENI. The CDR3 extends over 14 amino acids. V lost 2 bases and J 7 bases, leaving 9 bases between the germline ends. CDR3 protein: CASSPFGQNSPLHF. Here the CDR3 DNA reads TGTGCCAGCTCACCATTCGGACAGAATTCACCCCTCCACTTT. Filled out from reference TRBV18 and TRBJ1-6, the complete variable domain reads NAGVMQNPRHLVRRRGQEARLRCSPMKGHSHVYWYRQLPEEGLKFMVYLQKENIIDESGMPKERFSAEFPKEGPSILRIQQVVRGDSAAYFCASSPFGQNSPLHFGNGTRLTVT.

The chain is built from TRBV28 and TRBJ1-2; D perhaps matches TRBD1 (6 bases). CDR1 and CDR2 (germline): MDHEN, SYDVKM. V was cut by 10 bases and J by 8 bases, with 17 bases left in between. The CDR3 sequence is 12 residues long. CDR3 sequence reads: CATTGQIVGYTF. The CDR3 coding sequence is TGTGCCACAACGGGACAAATAGTGGGCTACACCTTC.